A selection of T cell receptor beta chains follows, all from one sample in a study of response to subunit inactivated influenza vaccine. MiXCR, run by TCRdb on the RT-PCR reads, gives a single entry per CDR3 protein. The sample includes about 240,000 distinct CDR3 sequences, approximately 12% of them seen just once. The sample in question was non-naive T cells sorted from PBMCs, obtained roughly 15 days before vaccination. These receptors were obtained from a man in his forties or fifties who received an inactivated influenza vaccine. Both conserved end residues are part of each CDR3. A D gene is named only where the DNA matches it firmly. Clone size appears in some rows only: once, few, many, or a class for an expanded clone.

j_gene	v_gene	abundance	d_gene	CDR3nt	CDR3aa
TRBJ2-5	TRBV20-1	.	.	TGCAGTGCTCGCCACCCGACTGAGACCCAGTACTTC	CSARHPTETQYF
TRBJ1-6	TRBV20-1	.	.	TGCAGTGCTAGACCAGGGTTTTCACCCCTCCACTTT	CSARPGFSPLHF
TRBJ2-2	TRBV10-2	.	.	TGCGCCAGCAGACCTATGACGGTTGCGAACACCGGGGAGCTGTTTTTT	CASRPMTVANTGELFF
TRBJ2-1	TRBV27	many	.	TGTGCCAGCAGCCCAAGCCTTCCCAGGTACAATGAGCAGTTCTTC	CASSPSLPRYNEQFF
TRBJ2-2	TRBV28	many	.	TGTGCCAGCAACCTCTCCGGGGGAGCCGGGGAGCTGTTTTTT	CASNLSGGAGELFF
TRBJ2-1	TRBV12-3/TRBV12-4	.	TRBD2	TGTGCCAGCAGACGGTACGGGGGGGCCGATGAGCAGTTCTTC	CASRRYGGADEQFF
TRBJ2-5	TRBV6-2/TRBV6-3	few	.	TGTGCCAGCAGCCCCTCGGGAGCCCCAGAGACCCAGTACTTC	CASSPSGAPETQYF
TRBJ1-6	TRBV4-2	.	.	TGTGCCAGCAGCCAAGGCAGGGCCACTTCACCCCTCCACTTT	CASSQGRATSPLHF
TRBJ1-6	TRBV10-3	.	.	TGTGCCATCACCAGACAAGTTAATTCACCCCTCCACTTT	CAITRQVNSPLHF
TRBJ1-5	TRBV12-3/TRBV12-4	many	.	TGTGCCAGCAGTTTGTTTGGCGGGGCTCAGCCCCAGCATTTT	CASSLFGGAQPQHF
TRBJ2-5	TRBV29-1	.	.	TGCAGCGCCTCGGGACGCCCCGGAGGCGAGACCCAGTACTTC	CSASGRPGGETQYF
TRBJ1-1	TRBV10-3	.	.	TGTGCCATCAGTGAAGACTCCAACACATTGAACACTGAAGCTTTCTTT	CAISEDSNTLNTEAFF
TRBJ2-1	TRBV10-3	many	TRBD2	TGTGCCATCAGTGAGTCCCAAGGGACTAGCGGACTGAATGAGCAGTTCTTC	CAISESQGTSGLNEQFF
TRBJ2-7	TRBV6-1	.	TRBD1	TGTGCCAGCAGTGTAAACAGGGGCGAGCAGTACTTC	CASSVNRGEQYF
TRBJ1-4	TRBV27	few	.	TGTGCCAGCAGTTCGGGCCTGGCGGGTGAAAAACTGTTTTTT	CASSSGLAGEKLFF
TRBJ2-7	TRBV3-1	.	.	TGTGCCAGCAGCCAACAGAACGAGCAGTACTTC	CASSQQNEQYF
TRBJ2-7	TRBV4-2	few	.	TGTGCCAGCAGCCAAGGTCGGTTTCTTTCCTCTAACGAGCAGTACTTC	CASSQGRFLSSNEQYF
TRBJ2-2	TRBV9	few	TRBD2	TGTGCCAGCAGCGTAGAAGGGACTAGCCCGCTGTTTTTT	CASSVEGTSPLFF
TRBJ2-1	TRBV3-1	many	.	TGTGCCAGCAGCCAAGTCTGGGACGCTCGGAGTGAGCAGTTCTTC	CASSQVWDARSEQFF
TRBJ2-3	TRBV9	many	.	TGTGCCAGCAGCGTTAGGGGGGATACGCAGTATTTT	CASSVRGDTQYF
TRBJ2-7	TRBV4-2	.	TRBD2	TGTGCCAGCAGCCACCCCGGGAGGTCCTACGAGCAGTACTTC	CASSHPGRSYEQYF
TRBJ1-2	TRBV29-1	few	.	TGCAGCGTTCTGGCGGGGAAAGGCTACACCTTC	CSVLAGKGYTF
TRBJ2-3	TRBV7-2	many	TRBD2	TGTGCCAGCAGCTTAGGGCGGGAGGGCGGTGCTCCGCAGTATTTT	CASSLGREGGAPQYF
TRBJ2-3	TRBV10-3	.	.	TGTGCCATCAGTGAGTCGGGAGGGGGGGCCCGGGATACGCAGTATTTT	CAISESGGGARDTQYF
TRBJ2-1	TRBV6-2/TRBV6-3	.	.	TGTGCCAGCAGTTACTCGGGCAAAGGACCCCCGGTGCAGTTCTTC	CASSYSGKGPPVQFF
TRBJ2-1	TRBV12-3/TRBV12-4	.	.	TGTGCCAGCGCCCGGGGATCCTACAATGAGCAGTTCTTC	CASARGSYNEQFF
TRBJ1-3	TRBV29-1	many	.	TGCAGCGTTGCGGTCTTCTCTGGAAACACCATATATTTT	CSVAVFSGNTIYF
TRBJ1-5	TRBV5-1	many	.	TGCGCCAGCAGCTTGGAAGGGGGTCAGCCCCAGCATTTT	CASSLEGGQPQHF
TRBJ2-1	TRBV27	.	TRBD2	TGTGCCAGCAGTTTAAGGGTACTAGCGGGGACGGATGAGCAGTTCTTC	CASSLRVLAGTDEQFF
TRBJ2-5	TRBV4-3	many	TRBD2	TGCGCCAGCAGCACCGGCAGCGGGAAGGGGACCCAGTACTTC	CASSTGSGKGTQYF
TRBJ1-5	TRBV28	few	.	TGTGCCAGCACGTGGGATAGCAATCAGCCCCAGCATTTT	CASTWDSNQPQHF
TRBJ1-3	TRBV2	few	.	TGTGCCAGCAGTGAAGCGCTCGCCGGAGGCTCTGGAAACACCATATATTTT	CASSEALAGGSGNTIYF
TRBJ2-1	TRBV12-3/TRBV12-4	many	TRBD2	TGTGCCAGCAGTTTCTCTGGCGGGAGTCGTAATGAGCAGTTCTTC	CASSFSGGSRNEQFF
TRBJ2-7	TRBV6-5	.	.	TGTGCCAGCAGTTACTCGCCAGGATACTACGAGCAGTACTTC	CASSYSPGYYEQYF
TRBJ2-2	TRBV20-1	many	TRBD1	TGCAGTGCTAGAGCCCGAAGGACAGGAAACACCGGGGAGCTGTTTTTT	CSARARRTGNTGELFF
TRBJ2-7	TRBV5-1	.	TRBD2	TGCGCCAGCAGCTTGGTGGCTAGCGGGAGTTACGAGCAGTACTTC	CASSLVASGSYEQYF
TRBJ1-6	TRBV6-1	.	.	TGTGCCAGCAGTGAATTGGGGTCATTTGGTTCACCCCTCCACTTT	CASSELGSFGSPLHF
TRBJ2-3	TRBV6-5	few	.	TGTGCCAGCAGTTCGGTGGGGTCAGATACGCAGTATTTT	CASSSVGSDTQYF
TRBJ1-2	TRBV24-1	few	TRBD1	TGTGCCACCAGTGCCCAAACGTGGGGACAGGGTGAAGGCTACACCTTC	CATSAQTWGQGEGYTF
TRBJ2-1	TRBV7-9	many	.	TGTGCCAGCAGACCAGGGACCGCGCTATCCTACAATGAGCAGTTCTTC	CASRPGTALSYNEQFF
TRBJ1-2	TRBV12-3/TRBV12-4	many	TRBD1	TGTGCCAGCAGTACCTCATATCGGACAGGGTATGGCTACACCTTC	CASSTSYRTGYGYTF
TRBJ2-1	TRBV5-1	many	TRBD2	TGCGCCAGCAGCTTGGGCGCTAGCGGCGGGTATGAGCAGTTCTTC	CASSLGASGGYEQFF
TRBJ2-5	TRBV29-1	.	TRBD2	TGCAGCGGGAAAGCGGGGGGGCTGGAGACCCAGTACTTC	CSGKAGGLETQYF
TRBJ2-5	TRBV9	.	TRBD1	TGTGCCAGCGGTCAGGGGGTTCAAGAGACCCAGTACTTC	CASGQGVQETQYF
TRBJ1-4	TRBV27	.	TRBD1	TGTGCCAGCAGTTTTTCCGGGACAGCCGTAGGGGGCGAAAAACTGTTTTTT	CASSFSGTAVGGEKLFF
TRBJ2-7	TRBV6-6	.	.	TGTGCCAGCAGTACAAGACAAATCCCGGGGCAGTACTTC	CASSTRQIPGQYF
TRBJ2-5	TRBV20-1	.	.	TGCAGTGCCGGGAATACTCAAGAGACCCAGTACTTC	CSAGNTQETQYF